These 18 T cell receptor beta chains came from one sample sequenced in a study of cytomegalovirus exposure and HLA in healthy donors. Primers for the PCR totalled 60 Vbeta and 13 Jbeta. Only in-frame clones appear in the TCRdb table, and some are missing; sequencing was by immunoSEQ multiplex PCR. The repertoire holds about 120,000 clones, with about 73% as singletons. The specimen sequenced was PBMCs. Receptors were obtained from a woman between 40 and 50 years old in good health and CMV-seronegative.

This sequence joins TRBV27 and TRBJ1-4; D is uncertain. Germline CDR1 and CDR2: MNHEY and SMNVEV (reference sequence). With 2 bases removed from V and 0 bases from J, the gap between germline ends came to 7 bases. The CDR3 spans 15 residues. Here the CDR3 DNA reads TGTGCCAGCAGTTTAATGGCAGCAACTAATGAAAAACTGTTTTTT. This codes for CASSLMAATNEKLFF.

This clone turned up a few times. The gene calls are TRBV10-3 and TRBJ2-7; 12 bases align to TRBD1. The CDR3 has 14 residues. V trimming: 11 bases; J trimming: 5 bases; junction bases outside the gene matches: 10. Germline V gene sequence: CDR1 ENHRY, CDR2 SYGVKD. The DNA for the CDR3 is TGTGCCTCCCAACCGGGACAGGGGGCGAACGAGCAGTACTTC. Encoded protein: CASQPGQGANEQYF.

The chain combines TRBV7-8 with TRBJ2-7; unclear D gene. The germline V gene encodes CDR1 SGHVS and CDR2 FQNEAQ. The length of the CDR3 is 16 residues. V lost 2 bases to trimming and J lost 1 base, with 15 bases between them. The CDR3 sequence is CASSLIGRRKSYEQYF. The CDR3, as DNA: TGTGCCAGCAGCTTAATAGGTCGGAGAAAATCCTACGAGCAGTACTTC.

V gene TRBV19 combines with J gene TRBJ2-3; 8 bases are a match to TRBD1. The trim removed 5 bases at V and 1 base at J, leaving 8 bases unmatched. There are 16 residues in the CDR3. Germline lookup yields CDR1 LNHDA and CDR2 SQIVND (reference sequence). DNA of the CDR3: TGTGCCAGTAGTTCCAGACCGGACAGGGGCACAGATACGCAGTATTTT. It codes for CASSSRPDRGTDTQYF.

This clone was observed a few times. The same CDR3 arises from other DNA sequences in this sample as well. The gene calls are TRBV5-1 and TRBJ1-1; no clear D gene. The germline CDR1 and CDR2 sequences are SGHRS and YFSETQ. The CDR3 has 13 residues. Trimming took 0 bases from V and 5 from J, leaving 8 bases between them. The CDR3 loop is CASSLDPGTEAFF. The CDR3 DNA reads TGCGCCAGCAGCTTGGATCCCGGGACTGAAGCTTTCTTT.

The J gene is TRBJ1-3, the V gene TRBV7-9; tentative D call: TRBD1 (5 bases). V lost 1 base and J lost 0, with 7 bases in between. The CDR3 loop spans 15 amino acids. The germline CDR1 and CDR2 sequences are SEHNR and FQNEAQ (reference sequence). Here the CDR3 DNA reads TGTGCCAGCAGCTTAGGACAGCTCTCTGGAAACACCATATATTTT. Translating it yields CASSLGQLSGNTIYF.

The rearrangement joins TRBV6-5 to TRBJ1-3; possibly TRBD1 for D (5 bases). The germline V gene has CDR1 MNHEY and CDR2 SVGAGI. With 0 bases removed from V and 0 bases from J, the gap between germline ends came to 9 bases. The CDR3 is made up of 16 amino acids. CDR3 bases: TGTGCCAGCAGTTACTCGGACATAATCTCTGGAAACACCATATATTTT. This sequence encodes CASSYSDIISGNTIYF.

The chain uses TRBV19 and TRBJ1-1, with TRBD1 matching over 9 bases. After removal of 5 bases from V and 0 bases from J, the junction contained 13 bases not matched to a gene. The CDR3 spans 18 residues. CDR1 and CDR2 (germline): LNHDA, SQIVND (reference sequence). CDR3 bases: TGTGCCAGTAGTCCTGGCCGCACAGGGACAGGGCTGAACACTGAAGCTTTCTTT. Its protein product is CASSPGRTGTGLNTEAFF.

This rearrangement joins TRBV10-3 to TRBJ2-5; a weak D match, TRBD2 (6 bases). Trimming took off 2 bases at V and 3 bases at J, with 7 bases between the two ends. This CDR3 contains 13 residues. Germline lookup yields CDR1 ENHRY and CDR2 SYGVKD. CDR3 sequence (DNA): TGTGCCATCAGTGAGCGGGGGAAAGAGACCCAGTACTTC. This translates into CAISERGKETQYF.

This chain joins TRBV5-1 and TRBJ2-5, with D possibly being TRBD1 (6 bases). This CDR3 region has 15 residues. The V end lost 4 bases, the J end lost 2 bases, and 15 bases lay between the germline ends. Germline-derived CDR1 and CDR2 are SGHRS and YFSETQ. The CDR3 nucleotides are TGCGCCAGCAGCGCGACAGGAGGTCCACAAGAGACCCAGTACTTC. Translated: CASSATGGPQETQYF.

CDR3 amino acids: CASSPLGRGATDTQYF. In nucleotides, the CDR3 is TGTGCCAGCAGCCCTCTGGGGCGGGGGGCCACAGATACGCAGTATTTT. The chain employs TRBV7-9 and TRBJ2-3, with 8 nucleotides matching TRBD2. V dropped 5 bases and J dropped 2; count of bases not matched to a gene: 9. The CDR3 consists of 16 residues. CDR1 and CDR2 from the germline V gene are SEHNR and FQNEAQ (reference sequence).

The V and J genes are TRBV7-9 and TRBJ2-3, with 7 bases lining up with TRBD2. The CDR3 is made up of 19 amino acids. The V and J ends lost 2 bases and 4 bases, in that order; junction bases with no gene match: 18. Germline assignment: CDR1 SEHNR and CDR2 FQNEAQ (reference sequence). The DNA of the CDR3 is TGTGCCAGCAGCTTACGAGGGGACGAAGCGGGACCTTCTCCAGATACGCAGTATTTT. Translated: CASSLRGDEAGPSPDTQYF.

CDR3 sequence: CASSLVTGADTQYF. The CDR3 DNA sequence: TGTGCCAGCAGCTTAGTTACGGGGGCAGATACGCAGTATTTT. The chain employs TRBV11-2 and TRBJ2-3, with D maybe TRBD2 (6 bases). V lost 1 base to trimming and J lost 4 bases, with 9 bases between them. The CDR3 sequence is 14 residues long. From germline, CDR1 is SGHAT and CDR2 FQNNGV. The full variable domain, its missing parts supplied by reference TRBV11-2 and TRBJ2-3, is EAGVAQSPRYKIIEKRQSVAFWCNPISGHATLYWYQQILGQGPKLLIQFQNNGVVDDSQLPKDRFSAERLKGVDSTLKIQPAKLEDSAVYLCASSLVTGADTQYFGPGTRLTVL.

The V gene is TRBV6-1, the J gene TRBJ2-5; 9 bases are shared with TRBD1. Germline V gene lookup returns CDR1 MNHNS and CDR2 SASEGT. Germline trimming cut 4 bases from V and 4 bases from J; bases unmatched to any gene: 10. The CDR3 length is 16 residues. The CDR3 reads CASSVRRGQGAETQYF. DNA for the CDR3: TGTGCCAGCAGTGTCCGGAGGGGACAGGGCGCAGAGACCCAGTACTTC.

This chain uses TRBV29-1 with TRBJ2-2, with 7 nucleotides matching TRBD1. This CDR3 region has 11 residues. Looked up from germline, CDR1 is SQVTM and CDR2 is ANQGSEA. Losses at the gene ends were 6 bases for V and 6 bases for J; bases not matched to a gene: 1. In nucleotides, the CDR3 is TGCAGCGTGCAGGGGGCCGGGGAGCTGTTTTTT. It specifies CSVQGAGELFF.

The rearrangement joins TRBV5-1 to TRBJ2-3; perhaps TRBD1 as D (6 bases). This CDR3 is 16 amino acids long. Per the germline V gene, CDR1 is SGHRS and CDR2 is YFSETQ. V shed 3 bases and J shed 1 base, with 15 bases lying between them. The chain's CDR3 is CASSYGGQGRTDTQYF. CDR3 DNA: TGCGCCAGCAGCTATGGCGGTCAGGGGCGCACAGATACGCAGTATTTT.

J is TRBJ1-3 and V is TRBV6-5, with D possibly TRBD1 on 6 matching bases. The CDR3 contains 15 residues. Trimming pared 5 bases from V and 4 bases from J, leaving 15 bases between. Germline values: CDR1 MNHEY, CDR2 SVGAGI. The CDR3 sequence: CASSALLTGGNTIYF. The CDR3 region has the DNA TGTGCCAGCAGTGCCCTTCTAACAGGGGGAAACACCATATATTTT.

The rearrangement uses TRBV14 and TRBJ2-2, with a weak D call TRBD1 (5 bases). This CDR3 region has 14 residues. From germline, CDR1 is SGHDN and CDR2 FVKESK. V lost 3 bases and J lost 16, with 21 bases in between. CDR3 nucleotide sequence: TGTGCCAGCAGCCACTTAAGGGCAGAAGGGGTCCGGTTTTTT. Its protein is CASSHLRAEGVRFF.